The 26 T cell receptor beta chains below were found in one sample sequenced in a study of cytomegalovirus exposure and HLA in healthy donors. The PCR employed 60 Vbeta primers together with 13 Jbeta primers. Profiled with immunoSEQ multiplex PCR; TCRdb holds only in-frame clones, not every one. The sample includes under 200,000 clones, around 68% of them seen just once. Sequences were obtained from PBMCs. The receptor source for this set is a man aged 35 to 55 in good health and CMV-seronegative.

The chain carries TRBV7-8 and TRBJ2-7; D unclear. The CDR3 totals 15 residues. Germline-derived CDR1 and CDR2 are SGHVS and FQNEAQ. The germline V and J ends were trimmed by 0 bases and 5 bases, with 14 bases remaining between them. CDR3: CASSLAQQAGNEQYF. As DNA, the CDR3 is TGTGCCAGCAGCTTAGCACAACAAGCAGGAAACGAGCAGTACTTC.

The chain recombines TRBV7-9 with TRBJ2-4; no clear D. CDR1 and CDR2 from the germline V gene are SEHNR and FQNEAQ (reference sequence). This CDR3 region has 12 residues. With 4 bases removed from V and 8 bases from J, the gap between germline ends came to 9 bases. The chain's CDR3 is CASSSIRDIQYF. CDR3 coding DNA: TGTGCCAGCAGCTCCATCCGGGACATTCAGTACTTC.

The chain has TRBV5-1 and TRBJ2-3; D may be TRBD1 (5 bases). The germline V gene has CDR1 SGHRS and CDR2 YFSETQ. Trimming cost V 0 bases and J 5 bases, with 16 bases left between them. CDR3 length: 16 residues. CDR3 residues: CASSLGSTGGKDTQYF. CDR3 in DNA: TGCGCCAGCAGCTTGGGTAGCACAGGTGGCAAAGATACGCAGTATTTT.

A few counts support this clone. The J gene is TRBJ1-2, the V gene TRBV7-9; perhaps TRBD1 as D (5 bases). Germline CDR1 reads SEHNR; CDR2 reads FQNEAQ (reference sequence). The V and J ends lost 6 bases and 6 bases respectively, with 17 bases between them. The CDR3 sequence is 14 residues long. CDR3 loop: CASSPPGGADGYTF. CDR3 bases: TGTGCCAGCAGTCCCCCGGGAGGGGCGGATGGCTACACCTTC.

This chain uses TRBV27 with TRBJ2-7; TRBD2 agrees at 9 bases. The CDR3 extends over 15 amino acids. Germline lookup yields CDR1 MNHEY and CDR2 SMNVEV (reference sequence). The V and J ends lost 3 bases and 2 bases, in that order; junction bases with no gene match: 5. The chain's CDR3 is CASSLAGGPTYEQYF. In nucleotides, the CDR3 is TGTGCCAGCAGTTTGGCGGGAGGGCCCACCTACGAGCAGTACTTC.

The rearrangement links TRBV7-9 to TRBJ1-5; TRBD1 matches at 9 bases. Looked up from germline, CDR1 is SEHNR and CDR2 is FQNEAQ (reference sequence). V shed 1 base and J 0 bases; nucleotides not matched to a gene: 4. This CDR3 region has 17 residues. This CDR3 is CASSLGTGGNSNQPQHF. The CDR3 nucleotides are TGTGCCAGCAGCTTAGGAACAGGGGGCAATAGCAATCAGCCCCAGCATTTT.

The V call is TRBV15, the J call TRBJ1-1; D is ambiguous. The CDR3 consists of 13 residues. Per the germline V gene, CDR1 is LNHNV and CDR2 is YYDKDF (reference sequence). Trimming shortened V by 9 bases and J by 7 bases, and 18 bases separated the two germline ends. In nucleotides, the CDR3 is TGTGCCACAACCAGCGGCGGAAAACTTGAAGCTTTCTTT. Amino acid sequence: CATTSGGKLEAFF.

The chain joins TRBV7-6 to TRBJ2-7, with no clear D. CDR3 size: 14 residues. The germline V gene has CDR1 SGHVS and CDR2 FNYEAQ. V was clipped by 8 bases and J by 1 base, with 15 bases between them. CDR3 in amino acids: CASSTDRGSYEQYF. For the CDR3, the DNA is TGTGCCAGCTCCACTGACCGCGGTTCCTACGAGCAGTACTTC.

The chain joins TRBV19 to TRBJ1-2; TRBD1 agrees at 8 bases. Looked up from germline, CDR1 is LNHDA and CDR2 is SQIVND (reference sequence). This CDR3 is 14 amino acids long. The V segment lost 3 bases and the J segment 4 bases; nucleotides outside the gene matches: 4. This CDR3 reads CASSMDREVYGYTF. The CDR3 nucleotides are TGTGCCAGTAGTATGGACAGGGAGGTCTATGGCTACACCTTC.

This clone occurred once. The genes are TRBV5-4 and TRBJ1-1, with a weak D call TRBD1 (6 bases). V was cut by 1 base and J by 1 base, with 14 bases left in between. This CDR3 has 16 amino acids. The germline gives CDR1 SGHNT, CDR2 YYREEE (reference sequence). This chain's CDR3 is CASSLYRTAENTEAFF. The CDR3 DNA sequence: TGTGCCAGCAGCTTGTATAGGACAGCAGAGAACACTGAAGCTTTCTTT. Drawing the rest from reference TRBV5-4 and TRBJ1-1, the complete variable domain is ETGVTQSPTHLIKTRGQQVTLRCSSQSGHNTVSWYQQALGQGPQFIFQYYREEENGRGNFPPRFSGLQFPNYSSELNVNALELDDSALYLCASSLYRTAENTEAFFGQGTRLTVV.

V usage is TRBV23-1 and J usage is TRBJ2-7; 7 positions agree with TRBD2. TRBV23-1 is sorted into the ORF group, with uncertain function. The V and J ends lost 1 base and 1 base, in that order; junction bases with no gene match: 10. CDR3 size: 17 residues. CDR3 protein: CASSQWVQRGWSYEQYF. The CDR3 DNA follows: TGCGCCAGCAGTCAATGGGTCCAGCGGGGTTGGTCCTACGAGCAGTACTTC.

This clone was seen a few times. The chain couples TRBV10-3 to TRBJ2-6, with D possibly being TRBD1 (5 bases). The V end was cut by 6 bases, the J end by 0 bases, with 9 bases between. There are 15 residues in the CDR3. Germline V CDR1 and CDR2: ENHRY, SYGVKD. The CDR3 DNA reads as TGTGCCATCAGACAGGATGTCTCTGGGGCCAACGTCCTGACTTTC. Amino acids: CAIRQDVSGANVLTF.

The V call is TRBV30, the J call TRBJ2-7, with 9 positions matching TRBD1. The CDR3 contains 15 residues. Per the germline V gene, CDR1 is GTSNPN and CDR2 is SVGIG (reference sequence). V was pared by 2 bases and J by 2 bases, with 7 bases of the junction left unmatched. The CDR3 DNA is TGTGCCTGGAGTATTGGGGGACAGGGTGCCTACGAGCAGTACTTC. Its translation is CAWSIGGQGAYEQYF.

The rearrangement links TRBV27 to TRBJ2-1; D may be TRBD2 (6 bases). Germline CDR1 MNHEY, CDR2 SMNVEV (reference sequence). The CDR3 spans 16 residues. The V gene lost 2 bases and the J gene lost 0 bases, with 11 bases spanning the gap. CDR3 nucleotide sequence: TGTGCCAGCAGTTTAGCAACTAGCCGCTCCTACAATGAGCAGTTCTTC. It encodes CASSLATSRSYNEQFF.

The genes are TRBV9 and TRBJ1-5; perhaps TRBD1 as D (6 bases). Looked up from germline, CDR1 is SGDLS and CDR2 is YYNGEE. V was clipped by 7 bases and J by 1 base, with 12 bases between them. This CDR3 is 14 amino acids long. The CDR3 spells CASSRGASNQPQHF. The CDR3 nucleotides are TGTGCCAGCTCGCGGGGGGCGAGCAATCAGCCCCAGCATTTT.

CDR3 protein: CAISEPTSGPSYEQYF. The CDR3 DNA is TGTGCCATCAGTGAGCCAACCAGCGGGCCATCCTACGAGCAGTACTTC. V usage is TRBV10-3 and J usage is TRBJ2-7; D might be TRBD2 (6 bases). This CDR3 has 16 amino acids. Germline CDR1 and CDR2: ENHRY and SYGVKD. The V gene lost 2 bases and the J gene lost 1 base, with 15 bases spanning the gap.

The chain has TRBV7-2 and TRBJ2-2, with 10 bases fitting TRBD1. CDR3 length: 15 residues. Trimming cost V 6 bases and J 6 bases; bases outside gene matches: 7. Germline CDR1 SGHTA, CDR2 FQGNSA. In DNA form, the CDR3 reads TGTGCCAGCAGAACCGGGACAGGGGAGGCCGGGGAGCTGTTTTTT. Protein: CASRTGTGEAGELFF.

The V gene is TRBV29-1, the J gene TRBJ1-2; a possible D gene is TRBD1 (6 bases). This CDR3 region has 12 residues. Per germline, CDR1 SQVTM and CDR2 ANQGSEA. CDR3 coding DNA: TGCAGGGCAGAGGACAGTCTCTATGGCTACACCTTC. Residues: CRAEDSLYGYTF.

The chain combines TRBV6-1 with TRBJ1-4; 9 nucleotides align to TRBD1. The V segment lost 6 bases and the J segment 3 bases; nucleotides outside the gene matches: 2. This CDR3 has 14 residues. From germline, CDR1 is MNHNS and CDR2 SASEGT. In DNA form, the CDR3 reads TGTGCCAGCAGAGACAGGGGGGCTAATGAAAAACTGTTTTTT. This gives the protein CASRDRGANEKLFF.

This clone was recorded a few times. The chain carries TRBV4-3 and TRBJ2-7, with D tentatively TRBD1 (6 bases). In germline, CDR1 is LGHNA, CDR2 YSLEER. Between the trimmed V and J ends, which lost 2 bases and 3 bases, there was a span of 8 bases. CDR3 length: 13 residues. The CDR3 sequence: CASSQKDSYEQYF. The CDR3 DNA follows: TGCGCCAGCAGCCAAAAGGACAGCTACGAGCAGTACTTC.

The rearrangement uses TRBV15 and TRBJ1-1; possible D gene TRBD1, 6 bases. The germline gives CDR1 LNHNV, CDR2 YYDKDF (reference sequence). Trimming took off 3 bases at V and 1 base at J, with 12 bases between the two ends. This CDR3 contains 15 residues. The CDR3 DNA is TGTGCCACCAGCAGGCCGGGACATCCGAACACTGAAGCTTTCTTT. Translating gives CATSRPGHPNTEAFF.

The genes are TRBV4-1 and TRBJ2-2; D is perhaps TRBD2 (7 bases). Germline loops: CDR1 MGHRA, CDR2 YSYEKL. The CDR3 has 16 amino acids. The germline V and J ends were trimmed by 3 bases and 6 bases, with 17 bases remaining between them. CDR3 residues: CASSHDRGALPGELFF. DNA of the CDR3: TGCGCCAGCAGCCATGATCGGGGGGCCCTCCCCGGGGAGCTGTTTTTT.

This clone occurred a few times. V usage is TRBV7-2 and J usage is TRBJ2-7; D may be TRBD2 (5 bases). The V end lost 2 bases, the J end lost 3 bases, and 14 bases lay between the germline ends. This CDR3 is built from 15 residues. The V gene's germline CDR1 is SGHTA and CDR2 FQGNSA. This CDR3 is CASSLQRTRDYEQYF. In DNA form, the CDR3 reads TGTGCCAGCAGCTTACAGAGAACTAGAGACTACGAGCAGTACTTC.

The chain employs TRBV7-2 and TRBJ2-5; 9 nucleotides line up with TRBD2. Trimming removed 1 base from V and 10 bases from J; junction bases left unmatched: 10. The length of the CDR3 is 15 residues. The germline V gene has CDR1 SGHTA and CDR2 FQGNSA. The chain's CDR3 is CASSLDGGGASGQYF. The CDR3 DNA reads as TGTGCCAGCAGCTTAGACGGCGGGGGGGCCTCGGGCCAGTACTTC.

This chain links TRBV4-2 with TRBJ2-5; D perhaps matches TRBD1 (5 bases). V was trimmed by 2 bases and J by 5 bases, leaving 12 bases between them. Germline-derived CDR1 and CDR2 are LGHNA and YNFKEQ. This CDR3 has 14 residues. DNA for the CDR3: TGTGCCAGCAGCCAAAAGGGGTATTCGGAGACCCAGTACTTC. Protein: CASSQKGYSETQYF.

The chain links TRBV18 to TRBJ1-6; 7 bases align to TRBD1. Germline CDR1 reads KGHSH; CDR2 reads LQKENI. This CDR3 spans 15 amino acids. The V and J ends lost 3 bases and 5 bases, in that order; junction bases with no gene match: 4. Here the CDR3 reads CASSPGQQDNSPLHF. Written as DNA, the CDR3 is TGTGCCAGCTCACCGGGACAGCAAGATAATTCACCCCTCCACTTT.